This section outlines one TCR beta chain sequence together with its context. Its antigen is as yet unknown. Sequencing used immunoSEQ multiplex PCR; TCRdb keeps in-frame clones, though not all of them. The top ten clones hold around 1.5% of a sample with tens of thousands of clones, 97% of them seen once. A roughly 120-subject validation cohort, separate from the approximately 610-subject first cohort, supplied the donors. This CDR3 region has 13 residues. CDR1 and CDR2 from the germline V gene are SGHNT and YYREEE (reference sequence). V dropped 4 bases and J dropped 9; count of bases not matched to a gene: 6. The sample originates from a study of cytomegalovirus exposure and HLA in healthy donors. Overall study findings and caveats: It was about 150 TCR beta chains that were listed as cytomegalovirus-associated. TCR sequences were mostly rare, though some public TCRs occurred in many donors.

This clonotype was obtained from a woman aged 18-35 years in good health and CMV-seropositive. The rearrangement joins TRBV5-4 to TRBJ1-4, with 7 bases identical to TRBD1. Sequenced input: PBMCs. CDR3 region: CASSDTGAQKLFF. The CDR3 nucleotides are TGTGCCAGCAGCGACACAGGGGCGCAAAAACTGTTTTTT.